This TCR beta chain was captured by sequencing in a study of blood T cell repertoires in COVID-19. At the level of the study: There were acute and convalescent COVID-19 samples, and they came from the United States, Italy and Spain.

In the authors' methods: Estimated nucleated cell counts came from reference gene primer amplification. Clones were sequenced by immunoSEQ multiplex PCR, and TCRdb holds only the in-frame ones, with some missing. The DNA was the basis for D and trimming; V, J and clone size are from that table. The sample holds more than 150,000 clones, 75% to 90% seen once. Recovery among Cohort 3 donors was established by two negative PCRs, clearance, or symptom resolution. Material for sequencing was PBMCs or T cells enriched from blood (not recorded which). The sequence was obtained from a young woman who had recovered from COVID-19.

The CDR3 DNA follows: TGTGCCAGCAGTGAATGGGACAATAGCAATCAGCCCCAGCATTTT. Protein product: CASSEWDNSNQPQHF. The chain joins TRBV25-1 to TRBJ1-5; a possible D gene is TRBD1 (6 bases). The CDR3 sequence is 15 residues long. Germline values: CDR1 MGHDK, CDR2 SYGVNS. V lost 1 base to trimming and J lost 0 bases, with 7 bases between them.